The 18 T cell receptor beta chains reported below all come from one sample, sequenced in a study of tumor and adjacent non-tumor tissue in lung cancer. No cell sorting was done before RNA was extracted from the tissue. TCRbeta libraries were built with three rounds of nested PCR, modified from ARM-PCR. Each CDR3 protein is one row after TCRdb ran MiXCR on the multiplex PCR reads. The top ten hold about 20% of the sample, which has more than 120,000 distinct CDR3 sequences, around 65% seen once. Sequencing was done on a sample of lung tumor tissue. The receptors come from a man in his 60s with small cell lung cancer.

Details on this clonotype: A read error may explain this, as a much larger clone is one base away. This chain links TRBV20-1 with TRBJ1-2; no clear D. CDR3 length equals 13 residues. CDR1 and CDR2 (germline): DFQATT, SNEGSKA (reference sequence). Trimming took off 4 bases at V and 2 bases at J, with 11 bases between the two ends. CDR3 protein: CSATTGRNYGYTF. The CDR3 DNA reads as TGCAGTGCTACAACGGGCCGCAACTATGGCTACACCTTC.

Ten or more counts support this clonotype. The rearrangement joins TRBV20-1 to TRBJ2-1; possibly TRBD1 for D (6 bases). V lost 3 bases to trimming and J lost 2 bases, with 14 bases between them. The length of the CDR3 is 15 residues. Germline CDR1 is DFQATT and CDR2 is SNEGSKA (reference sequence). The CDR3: CSASGQIGTYNEQFF. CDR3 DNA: TGCAGTGCTAGTGGACAGATAGGGACCTACAATGAGCAGTTCTTC.

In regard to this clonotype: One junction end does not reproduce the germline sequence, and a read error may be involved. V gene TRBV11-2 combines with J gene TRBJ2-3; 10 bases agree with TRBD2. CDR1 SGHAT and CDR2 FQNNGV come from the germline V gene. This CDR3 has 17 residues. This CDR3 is CASSLELAGHNTDTQYF. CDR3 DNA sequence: TGTGCCAGCAGCTTAGAACTAGCGGGGCATAACACAGATACGCAGTATTTC.

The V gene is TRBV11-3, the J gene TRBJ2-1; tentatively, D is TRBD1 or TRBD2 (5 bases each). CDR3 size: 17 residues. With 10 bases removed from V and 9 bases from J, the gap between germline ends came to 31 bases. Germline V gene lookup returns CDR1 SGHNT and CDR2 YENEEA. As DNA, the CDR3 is TGTGCCATCAACTTAACCCCGGTCGGGGCATGGTCGAGTGAGCAGTTCTTC. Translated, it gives CAINLTPVGAWSSEQFF.

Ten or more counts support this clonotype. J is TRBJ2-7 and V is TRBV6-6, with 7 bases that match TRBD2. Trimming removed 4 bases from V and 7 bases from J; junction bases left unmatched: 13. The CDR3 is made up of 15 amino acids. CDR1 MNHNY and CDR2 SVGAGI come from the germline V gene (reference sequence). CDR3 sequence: CASSFGEGRAREQYF. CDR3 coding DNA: TGTGCCAGCAGTTTCGGGGAGGGTAGGGCTCGGGAGCAGTACTTC.

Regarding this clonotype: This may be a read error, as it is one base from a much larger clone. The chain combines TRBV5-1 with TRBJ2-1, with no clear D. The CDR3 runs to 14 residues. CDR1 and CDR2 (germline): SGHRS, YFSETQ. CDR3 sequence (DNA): TGCGCCAGCAGCTTAGTTCCCCTTCGGAGTGAGCAGCTCTTC. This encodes CASSLVPLRSEQLF.

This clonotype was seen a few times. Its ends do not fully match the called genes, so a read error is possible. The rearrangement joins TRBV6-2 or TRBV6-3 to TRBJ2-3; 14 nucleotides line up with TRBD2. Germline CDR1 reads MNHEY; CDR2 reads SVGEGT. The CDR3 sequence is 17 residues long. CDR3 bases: TGTGCCAGCAGTTACGGGACTAGCGGGAGATTCGAGGATATGCAGTATTTT. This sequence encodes CASSYGTSGRFEDMQYF.

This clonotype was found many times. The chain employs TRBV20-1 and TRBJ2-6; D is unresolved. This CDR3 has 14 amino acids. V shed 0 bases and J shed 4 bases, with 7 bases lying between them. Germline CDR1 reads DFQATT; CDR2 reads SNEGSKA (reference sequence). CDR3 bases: TGCAGTGCTAGAGAGTCCTCAGGGGCCAACGTCCTGACTTTC. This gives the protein CSARESSGANVLTF.

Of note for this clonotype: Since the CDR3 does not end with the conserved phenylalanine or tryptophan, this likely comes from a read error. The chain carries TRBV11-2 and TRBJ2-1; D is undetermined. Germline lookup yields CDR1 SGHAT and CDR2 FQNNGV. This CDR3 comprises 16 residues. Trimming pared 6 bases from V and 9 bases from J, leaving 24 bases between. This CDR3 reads CASSFARARGSSEQFS. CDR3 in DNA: TGTGCCAGCAGTTTCGCCCGGGCCCGAGGAAGCAGTGAGCAGTTCTCC.

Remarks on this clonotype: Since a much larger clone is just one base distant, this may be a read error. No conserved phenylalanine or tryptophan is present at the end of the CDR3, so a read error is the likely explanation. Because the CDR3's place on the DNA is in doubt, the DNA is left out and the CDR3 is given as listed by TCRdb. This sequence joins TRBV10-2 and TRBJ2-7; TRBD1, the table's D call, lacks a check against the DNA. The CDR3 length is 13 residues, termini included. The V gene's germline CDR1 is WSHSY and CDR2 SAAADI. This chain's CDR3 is CASSDQRGALPYA.

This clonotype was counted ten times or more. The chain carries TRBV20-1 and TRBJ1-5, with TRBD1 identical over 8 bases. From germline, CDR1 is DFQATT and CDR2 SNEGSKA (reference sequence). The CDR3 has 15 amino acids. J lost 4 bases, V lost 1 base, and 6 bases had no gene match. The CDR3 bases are TGCAGTGCTAGAGCGCATGGACAGGGTAATCAGCCCCAGCATTTT. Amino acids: CSARAHGQGNQPQHF.

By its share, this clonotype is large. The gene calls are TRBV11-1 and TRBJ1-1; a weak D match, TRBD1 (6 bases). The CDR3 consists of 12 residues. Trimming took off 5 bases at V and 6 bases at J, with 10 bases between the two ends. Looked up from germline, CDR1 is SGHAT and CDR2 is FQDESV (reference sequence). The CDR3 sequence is CASSGGGSEAFF. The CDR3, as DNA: TGTGCCAGCAGCGGGGGCGGGTCTGAAGCTTTCTTT.

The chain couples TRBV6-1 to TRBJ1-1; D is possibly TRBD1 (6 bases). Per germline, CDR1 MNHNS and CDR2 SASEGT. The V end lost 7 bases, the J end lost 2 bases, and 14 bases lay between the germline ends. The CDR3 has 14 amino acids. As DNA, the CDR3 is TGTGCCAGCAATGGAACAGGGATTAACACTGAAGCTTTCTTT. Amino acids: CASNGTGINTEAFF.

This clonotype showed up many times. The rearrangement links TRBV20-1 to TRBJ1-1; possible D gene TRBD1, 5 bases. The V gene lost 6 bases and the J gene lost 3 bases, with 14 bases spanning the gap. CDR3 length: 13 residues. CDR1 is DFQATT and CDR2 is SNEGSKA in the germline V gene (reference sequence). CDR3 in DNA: TGCAGTGCGACCCGCAGGGCGGACACTGAAGCTTTCTTT. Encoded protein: CSATRRADTEAFF.

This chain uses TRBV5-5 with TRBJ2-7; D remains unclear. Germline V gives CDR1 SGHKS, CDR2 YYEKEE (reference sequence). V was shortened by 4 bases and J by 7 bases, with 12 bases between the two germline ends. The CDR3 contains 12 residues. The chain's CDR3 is CASSHSIGEQYF. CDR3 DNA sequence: TGTGCCAGCAGCCATAGTATCGGGGAGCAGTACTTC.

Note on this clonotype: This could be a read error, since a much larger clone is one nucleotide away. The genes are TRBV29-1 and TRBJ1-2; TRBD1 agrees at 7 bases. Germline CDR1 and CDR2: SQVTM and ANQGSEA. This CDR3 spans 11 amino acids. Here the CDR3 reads CSVGQGDGYNF. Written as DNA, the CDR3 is TGCAGCGTTGGGCAGGGGGATGGCTACAACTTC.

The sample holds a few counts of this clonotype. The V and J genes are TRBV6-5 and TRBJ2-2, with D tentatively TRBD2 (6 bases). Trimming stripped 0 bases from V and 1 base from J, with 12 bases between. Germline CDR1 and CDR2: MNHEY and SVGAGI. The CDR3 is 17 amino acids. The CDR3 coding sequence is TGTGCCAGCAGTTACTCTATATGGGAGGTGAACACCGGGGAGCTGTTTTTT. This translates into CASSYSIWEVNTGELFF.

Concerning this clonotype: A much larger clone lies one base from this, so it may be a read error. The CDR3 loop reads CSARKSGSDTGELFF. The CDR3 DNA reads as TGCAGTGCTAGAAAGAGCGGGAGCGACACCGGGGAGCTGTTTTTT. The chain combines TRBV20-1 with TRBJ2-2, with TRBD2 identical over 8 bases. This CDR3 has 15 amino acids. Germline values: CDR1 DFQATT, CDR2 SNEGSKA (reference sequence). V was pared by 2 bases and J by 3 bases, with 5 bases of the junction left unmatched.